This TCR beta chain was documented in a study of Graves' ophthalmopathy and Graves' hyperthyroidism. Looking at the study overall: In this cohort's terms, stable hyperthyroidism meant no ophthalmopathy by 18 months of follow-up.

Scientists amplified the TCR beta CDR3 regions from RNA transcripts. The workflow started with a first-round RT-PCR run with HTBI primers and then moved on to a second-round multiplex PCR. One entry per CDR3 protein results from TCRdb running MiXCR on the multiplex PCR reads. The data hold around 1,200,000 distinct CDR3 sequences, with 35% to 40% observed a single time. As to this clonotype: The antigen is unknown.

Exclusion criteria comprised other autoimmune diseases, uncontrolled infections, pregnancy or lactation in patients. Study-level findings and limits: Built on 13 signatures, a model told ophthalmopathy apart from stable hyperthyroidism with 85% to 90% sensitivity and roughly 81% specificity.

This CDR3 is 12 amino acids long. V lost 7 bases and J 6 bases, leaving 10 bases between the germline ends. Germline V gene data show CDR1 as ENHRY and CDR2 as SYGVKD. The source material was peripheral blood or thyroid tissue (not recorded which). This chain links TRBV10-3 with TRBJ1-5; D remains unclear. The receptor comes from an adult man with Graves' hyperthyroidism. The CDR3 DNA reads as TGTGCCATCATAAGAGGCTCTCAGCCCCAGCATTTT. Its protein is CAIIRGSQPQHF.